This is a list of T cell receptor beta chains from one sample in a study of cytomegalovirus exposure and HLA in healthy donors. The data were produced by immunoSEQ multiplex PCR, yet TCRdb's version contains in-frame clones alone and is incomplete. The profile covers 120,000 to 150,000 clones, with roughly 86% appearing a single time and less than 5.5% taken by the ten largest. What was sequenced was PBMCs. Source of these receptors: a man aged 18 to 29 in good health and CMV-seropositive. CDR3s include the opening cysteine and the closing phenylalanine or tryptophan. The order of the fields is D gene, clone size, J gene, V gene, CDR3 protein, CDR3 DNA. D genes are given only for firm matches. Size values are once, few and many counts, or a class for expanded clones, and some rows have none.

D gene: TRBD1
clone size: .
J gene: TRBJ1-2
V gene: TRBV5-4
CDR3 protein: CASSGQGARGYTF
CDR3 DNA: TGTGCCAGCAGCGGACAGGGGGCGCGGGGCTACACCTTC

D gene: TRBD1
clone size: few
J gene: TRBJ1-2
V gene: TRBV2
CDR3 protein: CASSLDRGGGYTF
CDR3 DNA: TGTGCCAGCAGTCTGGACAGGGGAGGAGGCTACACCTTC

D gene: TRBD1
clone size: .
J gene: TRBJ2-2
V gene: TRBV28
CDR3 protein: CASSLSGQGAARELFF
CDR3 DNA: TGTGCCAGCAGTTTAAGCGGACAGGGGGCGGCAAGGGAGCTGTTTTTT

D gene: TRBD2
clone size: .
J gene: TRBJ2-1
V gene: TRBV11-3
CDR3 protein: CASSLGGLAGGNSYNEQFF
CDR3 DNA: TGTGCCAGCAGCTTAGGAGGACTAGCGGGGGGCAACTCCTACAATGAGCAGTTCTTC

D gene: .
clone size: .
J gene: TRBJ1-2
V gene: TRBV4-1
CDR3 protein: CASSQDRLSYGYTF
CDR3 DNA: TGCGCCAGCAGCCAAGATAGACTGAGCTATGGCTACACCTTC

D gene: .
clone size: .
J gene: TRBJ2-1
V gene: TRBV6-5
CDR3 protein: CASSSALAGNEQFF
CDR3 DNA: TGTGCCAGCAGTTCCGCCCTTGCGGGTAATGAGCAGTTCTTC

D gene: .
clone size: once
J gene: TRBJ1-5
V gene: TRBV29-1
CDR3 protein: CSVGGGKDQPQHF
CDR3 DNA: TGCAGCGTTGGCGGGGGAAAAGATCAGCCCCAGCATTTT

D gene: TRBD1
clone size: .
J gene: TRBJ1-6
V gene: TRBV18
CDR3 protein: CASSPQGTGGRGPLHF
CDR3 DNA: TGTGCCAGCTCACCCCAGGGGACAGGGGGCCGTGGACCCCTCCACTTT

D gene: .
clone size: .
J gene: TRBJ2-3
V gene: TRBV28
CDR3 protein: CAWRGTSTDTQYF
CDR3 DNA: TGTGCCTGGCGGGGAACTAGCACAGATACGCAGTATTTT

D gene: .
clone size: .
J gene: TRBJ2-7
V gene: TRBV18
CDR3 protein: CASSPPSRGTYEQYF
CDR3 DNA: TGTGCCAGCTCACCACCGAGCAGGGGTACCTACGAGCAGTACTTC

D gene: TRBD1
clone size: .
J gene: TRBJ2-7
V gene: TRBV27
CDR3 protein: CASSFGQGAHEQYF
CDR3 DNA: TGTGCCAGCAGTTTTGGACAGGGGGCCCACGAGCAGTACTTC

D gene: TRBD2
clone size: .
J gene: TRBJ2-3
V gene: TRBV4-1
CDR3 protein: CASSPRGAGEVDTQYF
CDR3 DNA: TGCGCCAGCAGCCCCCGCGGGGCGGGAGAAGTAGATACGCAGTATTTT

D gene: .
clone size: .
J gene: TRBJ2-1
V gene: TRBV5-1
CDR3 protein: CASSLDYNEQFF
CDR3 DNA: TGCGCCAGCAGCCTAGATTACAATGAGCAGTTCTTC

D gene: TRBD1
clone size: .
J gene: TRBJ2-7
V gene: TRBV5-1
CDR3 protein: CASSTRTGSYEQYF
CDR3 DNA: TGCGCCAGCAGCACCCGGACAGGCTCCTACGAGCAGTACTTC

D gene: TRBD2
clone size: .
J gene: TRBJ2-2
V gene: TRBV29-1
CDR3 protein: CSVASGGNTGELFF
CDR3 DNA: TGCAGCGTAGCTAGCGGAGGGAACACCGGGGAGCTGTTTTTT

D gene: .
clone size: .
J gene: TRBJ2-5
V gene: TRBV20-1
CDR3 protein: CSVQGGETQYF
CDR3 DNA: TGCAGTGTACAGGGGGGGGAGACCCAGTACTTC

D gene: .
clone size: .
J gene: TRBJ2-5
V gene: TRBV7-6
CDR3 protein: CASSSLPTGSQETQYF
CDR3 DNA: TGTGCCAGCAGCTCTCTCCCTACAGGGTCCCAAGAGACCCAGTACTTC

D gene: .
clone size: .
J gene: TRBJ2-1
V gene: TRBV18
CDR3 protein: CASSPRGGGVYNEQFF
CDR3 DNA: TGTGCCAGCTCACCGCGCGGAGGGGGGGTCTACAATGAGCAGTTCTTC

D gene: TRBD2
clone size: .
J gene: TRBJ2-7
V gene: TRBV9
CDR3 protein: CASSPASTSGFSYEQYF
CDR3 DNA: TGTGCCAGCAGCCCAGCTAGTACTAGCGGATTCTCCTACGAGCAGTACTTC

D gene: TRBD2
clone size: .
J gene: TRBJ2-3
V gene: TRBV9
CDR3 protein: CASSPTSGDTDTQYF
CDR3 DNA: TGTGCCAGCAGCCCGACTAGCGGCGACACAGATACGCAGTATTTT

D gene: TRBD1
clone size: .
J gene: TRBJ1-4
V gene: TRBV30
CDR3 protein: CAWGQGLTNEKLFF
CDR3 DNA: TGTGCCTGGGGACAGGGATTAACTAATGAAAAACTGTTTTTT

D gene: .
clone size: .
J gene: TRBJ1-2
V gene: TRBV28
CDR3 protein: CASSHPTGNTF
CDR3 DNA: TGTGCCAGCAGTCATCCGACTGGAAACACCTTC

D gene: .
clone size: .
J gene: TRBJ1-5
V gene: TRBV7-8
CDR3 protein: CASSPTGNNQPQHF
CDR3 DNA: TGTGCCAGCAGCCCCACAGGGAACAATCAGCCCCAGCATTTT

D gene: TRBD2
clone size: .
J gene: TRBJ2-1
V gene: TRBV7-9
CDR3 protein: CASSPERGGPYNEQFF
CDR3 DNA: TGTGCCAGCAGCCCCGAGAGGGGAGGGCCTTACAATGAGCAGTTCTTC

D gene: .
clone size: few
J gene: TRBJ1-2
V gene: TRBV7-8
CDR3 protein: CASSPHRDIFDGYTF
CDR3 DNA: TGTGCCAGCAGCCCCCACCGGGACATATTCGATGGCTACACCTTC

D gene: TRBD1
clone size: once
J gene: TRBJ1-2
V gene: TRBV7-2
CDR3 protein: CASSSAGGAGGGYTF
CDR3 DNA: TGTGCCAGCAGCTCCGCCGGAGGGGCAGGGGGAGGCTACACCTTC

D gene: .
clone size: .
J gene: TRBJ2-7
V gene: TRBV7-6
CDR3 protein: CASSSPDSYEQYF
CDR3 DNA: TGTGCCAGCAGCTCGCCGGACTCGTACGAGCAGTACTTC

D gene: .
clone size: .
J gene: TRBJ1-5
V gene: TRBV5-6
CDR3 protein: CASSLGGGSYQPQHF
CDR3 DNA: TGTGCCAGCAGCTTGGGGGGCGGCAGCTATCAGCCCCAGCATTTT

D gene: TRBD2
clone size: .
J gene: TRBJ2-1
V gene: TRBV14
CDR3 protein: CASSQASGNNEQFF
CDR3 DNA: TGTGCCAGCAGCCAAGCTAGCGGGAACAATGAGCAGTTCTTC

D gene: .
clone size: few
J gene: TRBJ1-1
V gene: TRBV7-6
CDR3 protein: CASSLGPPGRSTEAFF
CDR3 DNA: TGTGCCAGCAGCTTAGGCCCCCCGGGGAGGAGCACTGAAGCTTTCTTT

D gene: .
clone size: .
J gene: TRBJ1-3
V gene: TRBV13
CDR3 protein: CASSFTSSGNTIYF
CDR3 DNA: TGTGCCAGCAGCTTCACTAGCTCTGGAAACACCATATATTTT

D gene: TRBD1
clone size: once
J gene: TRBJ1-2
V gene: TRBV18
CDR3 protein: CASSPTGDRGRYGYTF
CDR3 DNA: TGTGCCAGCTCACCAACGGGGGACAGGGGGCGTTATGGCTACACCTTC

D gene: .
clone size: .
J gene: TRBJ1-5
V gene: TRBV19
CDR3 protein: CASSRGWDVGGTQHF
CDR3 DNA: TGTGCCAGTAGTAGAGGTTGGGACGTCGGAGGGACCCAGCATTTT

D gene: TRBD1
clone size: .
J gene: TRBJ2-2
V gene: TRBV4-2
CDR3 protein: CASSQEGQGGGELFF
CDR3 DNA: TGTGCCAGCAGCCAAGAGGGACAGGGTGGCGGGGAGCTGTTTTTT

D gene: .
clone size: .
J gene: TRBJ2-1
V gene: TRBV5-1
CDR3 protein: CASSLDWEQFF
CDR3 DNA: TGCGCCAGCAGCTTGGACTGGGAGCAGTTCTTC

D gene: .
clone size: .
J gene: TRBJ2-3
V gene: TRBV9
CDR3 protein: CASSALTSRSDTQYF
CDR3 DNA: TGTGCCAGCAGCGCGCTTACTAGCAGATCAGATACGCAGTATTTT

D gene: .
clone size: .
J gene: TRBJ1-1
V gene: TRBV9
CDR3 protein: CASSRKEGANTEAFF
CDR3 DNA: TGTGCCAGCAGCCGGAAGGAAGGGGCGAACACTGAAGCTTTCTTT

D gene: TRBD2
clone size: .
J gene: TRBJ2-3
V gene: TRBV7-6
CDR3 protein: CASTPTPGGRYTQYF
CDR3 DNA: TGTGCCAGCACCCCGACCCCGGGAGGACGATATACGCAGTATTTT

D gene: TRBD2
clone size: once
J gene: TRBJ2-7
V gene: TRBV7-8
CDR3 protein: CASRYTGGAESYEQYF
CDR3 DNA: TGTGCCAGCAGATATACGGGGGGGGCAGAGTCCTACGAGCAGTACTTC

D gene: TRBD2
clone size: .
J gene: TRBJ2-1
V gene: TRBV7-9
CDR3 protein: CASSPLAGGGNEQFF
CDR3 DNA: TGTGCCAGCAGTCCACTAGCGGGGGGAGGAAATGAGCAGTTCTTC

D gene: .
clone size: .
J gene: TRBJ1-5
V gene: TRBV7-9
CDR3 protein: CASSFSRSGDQPQHF
CDR3 DNA: TGTGCCAGCAGCTTTTCGAGGTCGGGAGATCAGCCCCAGCATTTT

D gene: .
clone size: .
J gene: TRBJ2-3
V gene: TRBV7-9
CDR3 protein: CASSPTSTDTQYF
CDR3 DNA: TGTGCCAGCAGCCCTACTAGCACAGATACGCAGTATTTT

D gene: .
clone size: .
J gene: TRBJ2-7
V gene: TRBV10-3
CDR3 protein: CAISGLRVEYEQYF
CDR3 DNA: TGTGCCATCAGTGGACTCAGGGTAGAGTACGAGCAGTACTTC

D gene: TRBD2
clone size: .
J gene: TRBJ2-3
V gene: TRBV10-1
CDR3 protein: CASSDGTSGSVSDTQYF
CDR3 DNA: TGCGCCAGCAGTGATGGGACTAGCGGGAGTGTATCAGATACGCAGTATTTT

D gene: .
clone size: few
J gene: TRBJ1-5
V gene: TRBV4-1
CDR3 protein: CASSQEARGGQPQHF
CDR3 DNA: TGCGCCAGCAGCCAAGAGGCTCGGGGGGGTCAGCCCCAGCATTTT

D gene: .
clone size: .
J gene: TRBJ1-2
V gene: TRBV19
CDR3 protein: CASKAGMGGYGYTF
CDR3 DNA: TGTGCCAGTAAAGCCGGGATGGGAGGGTATGGCTACACCTTC

D gene: TRBD2
clone size: .
J gene: TRBJ2-3
V gene: TRBV19
CDR3 protein: CASSLEAVSGGGDTQYF
CDR3 DNA: TGTGCCAGTAGCCTGGAGGCGGTTAGCGGGGGGGGAGATACGCAGTATTTT

D gene: .
clone size: .
J gene: TRBJ1-1
V gene: TRBV7-8
CDR3 protein: CASSRGVGAEAFF
CDR3 DNA: TGTGCCAGCAGCCGGGGGGTCGGAGCTGAAGCTTTCTTT

D gene: TRBD2
clone size: .
J gene: TRBJ2-1
V gene: TRBV5-1
CDR3 protein: CASSLLAGVAVNEQFF
CDR3 DNA: TGCGCCAGCAGCTTGCTAGCGGGAGTGGCAGTGAATGAGCAGTTCTTC

D gene: TRBD2
clone size: .
J gene: TRBJ2-1
V gene: TRBV5-1
CDR3 protein: CASSPGLAGSEQFF
CDR3 DNA: TGCGCCAGCAGCCCGGGACTAGCGGGGTCTGAGCAGTTCTTC

D gene: .
clone size: .
J gene: TRBJ2-7
V gene: TRBV13
CDR3 protein: CASSQLTRDISYEQYF
CDR3 DNA: TGTGCCAGCAGCCAATTAACCCGGGACATCTCCTACGAGCAGTACTTC

D gene: .
clone size: .
J gene: TRBJ1-3
V gene: TRBV4-1
CDR3 protein: CASSFIPGSSGNTIYF
CDR3 DNA: TGCGCCAGCAGCTTTATACCGGGAAGCTCTGGAAACACCATATATTTT

D gene: .
clone size: .
J gene: TRBJ1-2
V gene: TRBV11-3
CDR3 protein: CASSLESTTTWWNYGYTF
CDR3 DNA: TGTGCCAGCAGCTTAGAATCGACTACTACCTGGTGGAACTATGGCTACACCTTC

D gene: .
clone size: .
J gene: TRBJ2-1
V gene: TRBV11-2
CDR3 protein: CASSLEVENEQFF
CDR3 DNA: TGTGCCAGCAGCTTAGAGGTCGAGAATGAGCAGTTCTTC

D gene: TRBD1
clone size: .
J gene: TRBJ1-3
V gene: TRBV18
CDR3 protein: CASSPSQGASGNTIYF
CDR3 DNA: TGTGCCAGCTCACCATCACAGGGGGCGAGTGGAAACACCATATATTTT

D gene: TRBD1
clone size: .
J gene: TRBJ1-6
V gene: TRBV5-6
CDR3 protein: CASSLGRDRGSPLHF
CDR3 DNA: TGTGCCAGCAGCCTTGGCCGGGACAGGGGTTCACCCCTCCACTTT

D gene: .
clone size: .
J gene: TRBJ2-1
V gene: TRBV4-1
CDR3 protein: CASSRGGGNEQFF
CDR3 DNA: TGCGCCAGCAGTAGGGGGGGTGGGAATGAGCAGTTCTTC

D gene: .
clone size: few
J gene: TRBJ2-3
V gene: TRBV14
CDR3 protein: CASSQPGGRNTQYF
CDR3 DNA: TGTGCCAGCAGCCAGCCCGGGGGGCGGAATACGCAGTATTTT

D gene: .
clone size: .
J gene: TRBJ2-7
V gene: TRBV19
CDR3 protein: CASRGTFDTYEQYF
CDR3 DNA: TGTGCCAGTAGAGGGACTTTCGACACCTACGAGCAGTACTTC